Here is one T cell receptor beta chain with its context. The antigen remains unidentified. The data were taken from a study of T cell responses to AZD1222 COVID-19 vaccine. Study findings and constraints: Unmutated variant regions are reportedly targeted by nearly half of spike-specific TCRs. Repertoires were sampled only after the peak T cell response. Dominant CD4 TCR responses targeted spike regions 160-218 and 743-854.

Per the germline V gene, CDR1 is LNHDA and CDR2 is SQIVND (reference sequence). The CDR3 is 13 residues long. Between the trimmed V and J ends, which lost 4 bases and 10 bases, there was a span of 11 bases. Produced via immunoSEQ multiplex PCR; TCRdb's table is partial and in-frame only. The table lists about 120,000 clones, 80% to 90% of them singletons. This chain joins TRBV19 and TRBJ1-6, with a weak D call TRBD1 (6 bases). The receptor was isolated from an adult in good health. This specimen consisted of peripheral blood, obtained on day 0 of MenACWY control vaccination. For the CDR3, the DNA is TGTGCCAGTAGTAAGGGGGACCGGTCACCCCTCCACTTT. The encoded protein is CASSKGDRSPLHF.